The 25 T cell receptor beta chains listed next were all sequenced from one sample in a study of read filtering for tumor transcriptome and immune sequencing. This library used approximately 0.4 ug RNA and molecular barcoded adaptors spanning alpha/delta and beta/gamma chains. MiXCR, applied by TCRdb to the reads, yields one record per CDR3 protein. The sample holds about 86,000 distinct CDR3 sequences; approximately 13% are singletons and the top ten take approximately 15%. Specimen: a population of CD138-negative cells sorted from bone marrow. These receptors were obtained from a donor at least 40 years old with multiple myeloma.

This clonotype appeared many times. The junction does not match germline at one end; this may be a read error. The chain links TRBV13 to TRBJ2-7, with D perhaps matching TRBD1 (5 bases). Germline V lookup: CDR1 PRHDT, CDR2 FYEKMQ (reference sequence). This CDR3 has 14 amino acids. The CDR3 coding sequence is TGTGCCAGCAGCTTAGGGCAGGGCTCCCACGAGCAGTACTTC. This encodes CASSLGQGSHEQYF. Together with reference TRBV13 and TRBJ2-7, the CDR3 gives the full variable domain: AAGVIQSPRHLIKEKRETATLKCYPIPRHDTVYWYQQGPGQDPQFLISFYEKMQSDKGSIPDRFSAQQFSDYHSELNMSSLELGDSALYFCASSLGQGSHEQYFGPGTRLTVT.

This clonotype has a count of ten or more. J is TRBJ2-1 and V is TRBV4-1; perhaps TRBD2 as D (5 bases). CDR3 length: 15 residues. CDR1 MGHRA and CDR2 YSYEKL come from the germline V gene. Trimming took 8 bases from V and 0 from J, leaving 14 bases between them. Here the CDR3 reads CASSPGFSSYNEQFF. The DNA for the CDR3 is TGCGCCAGCTCTCCGGGGTTCAGCTCCTACAATGAGCAGTTCTTC.

This clonotype appeared many times. An end of the junction differs from the germline gene, which may be a read error. This chain connects TRBV6-6 to TRBJ2-7; D is ambiguous. This CDR3 region has 12 residues. CDR1 MNHNY and CDR2 SVGAGI come from the germline V gene (reference sequence). The chain's CDR3 is CASSQDLYERYF. Here the CDR3 DNA reads TGTGCCAGCAGTCAGGACCTTTACGAGCGGTACTTC.

There are many counts of this clonotype. This rearrangement joins TRBV29-1 to TRBJ2-1; 7 nucleotides align to TRBD1. CDR3 length: 16 amino acids. The junction had 15 bases not matched to a gene; V was cut back by 4 bases and J by 6 bases. The germline gives CDR1 SQVTM, CDR2 ANQGSEA. The CDR3 coding sequence is TGCAGCGTTGCAGGGGGAAGTAGTCTTGATATCAATGAGCAGTTCTTC. Encoded protein: CSVAGGSSLDINEQFF.

Concerning this clonotype: This could be a read error, since a much larger clone is one nucleotide away. V gene TRBV7-9 combines with J gene TRBJ1-1; 7 bases line up with TRBD1. The ends lost 5 bases at V and 10 bases at J; junction bases unmatched: 13. The CDR3 is made up of 14 amino acids. In germline, CDR1 is SEHNR, CDR2 FQNEAQ (reference sequence). The CDR3 loop is CASSQGDGPSRAFF. The CDR3 DNA sequence: TGTGCCAGCAGCCAGGGGGACGGGCCCAGTAGAGCTTTCTTT.

This clonotype appeared a few times. The chain has TRBV10-3 and TRBJ2-5; D uncertain. The CDR3 covers 11 residues. Germline lookup yields CDR1 ENHRY and CDR2 SYGVKD. The ends were cut back, 11 bases at V and 1 base at J, with 8 bases in the middle. CDR3 loop: CASRTQETQYF. The CDR3 coding sequence is TGTGCCTCCAGGACCCAAGAGACCCAGTACTTC.

This clonotype was seen repeatedly, ten times or more. The chain links TRBV6-2 or TRBV6-3 to TRBJ1-5; D is unresolved. The ends were cut back, 9 bases at V and 4 bases at J, with 10 bases in the middle. CDR3 length: 12 residues. Germline loops: CDR1 MNHEY, CDR2 SVGEGT. The DNA for the CDR3 is TGTGCCAGTACGGACCGGAATCAGCCCCAGCATTTT. Amino acid sequence: CASTDRNQPQHF.

This clonotype was detected only a few times. This chain joins TRBV19 and TRBJ2-3; D is uncertain. The CDR3 contains 12 residues. Trimming removed 5 bases from V and 6 bases from J, with 9 bases in between. CDR1 LNHDA and CDR2 SQIVND come from the germline V gene (reference sequence). The CDR3 reads CASSLAPDTQYF. CDR3 coding DNA: TGTGCCAGTAGTCTCGCCCCGGATACGCAGTATTTT.

As for this clonotype: A single base separates this from a much larger clone, so it may be a read error. The rearrangement joins TRBV25-1 to TRBJ2-7; tentative D call: TRBD2 (5 bases). Germline loops: CDR1 MGHDK, CDR2 SYGVNS. The CDR3 consists of 17 residues. The CDR3 reads CASSGPAAGKEYYERYF. The DNA for the CDR3 is TGTGCCAGCAGTGGGCCTGCGGCCGGGAAAGAATACTACGAGCGGTACTTC.

With regard to this clonotype: A much larger clone differs by one base, so this may be a read error. The chain joins TRBV11-2 to TRBJ2-2, with no clear D. Germline V gives CDR1 SGHAT, CDR2 FQNNGV. The CDR3 covers 13 residues. CDR3 coding DNA: TGTGCCAGCAGCTTAGGGCACACCAGGGAGCTGTTTTTT. Translating gives CASSLGHTRELFF.

This clonotype was observed at least ten times. The chain is built from TRBV29-1 and TRBJ2-3; 9 bases are a match to TRBD2. The CDR3 loop spans 15 amino acids. The germline V gene encodes CDR1 SQVTM and CDR2 ANQGSEA. The V and J ends lost 5 bases and 4 bases, in that order; junction bases with no gene match: 10. The CDR3 region has the DNA TGCAGCGTTTCTCCAGGGACTAGCCGGGCAGATACGCAGTATTTT. It translates to CSVSPGTSRADTQYF.

V usage is TRBV29-1 and J usage is TRBJ2-3; D not resolved. V was cut by 3 bases and J by 4 bases, with 14 bases left in between. The CDR3 is made up of 14 amino acids. Germline V CDR1 and CDR2: SQVTM, ANQGSEA. The DNA for the CDR3 is TGCAGCGTTGACGATCCTAGTTCCCCAGATACGCAGTATTTT. It specifies CSVDDPSSPDTQYF.

In its sample, this clonotype was seen a few times. It may be a read error: a sequence one base away is much more abundant. V usage is TRBV6-6 and J usage is TRBJ2-1; 9 nucleotides agree with TRBD2. In germline, CDR1 is MNHNY, CDR2 SVGAGI (reference sequence). V shed 6 bases, J shed 9 bases, and the junction held 18 bases outside the gene matches. The CDR3 totals 17 residues. CDR3 protein: CASSRTQIAGEDGEQFF. The CDR3 DNA is TGTGCCAGCAGCCGAACGCAGATAGCGGGAGAGGACGGTGAGCAGTTCTTC.

This clonotype was seen at least ten times. The V gene is TRBV5-6, the J gene TRBJ1-1, with TRBD1 matching 11 bases. With V trimmed by 3 bases and J by 3 bases, 7 bases remained unmatched. There are 16 residues in the CDR3. Per the germline V gene, CDR1 is SGHDT and CDR2 is YYEEEE. The CDR3 nucleotides are TGTGCCAGCAGCTCAAGGACAGGGGGCGCATACACTGAAGCTTTCTTT. Protein sequence: CASSSRTGGAYTEAFF.

The chain has TRBV6-5 and TRBJ2-5; D remains ambiguous. Trimming removed 8 bases from V and 1 base from J, with 8 bases in between. The CDR3 covers 12 residues. Germline V gene lookup returns CDR1 MNHEY and CDR2 SVGAGI. The CDR3 sequence is CASGLTQETQYF. As DNA, the CDR3 is TGTGCCAGCGGGCTAACCCAAGAGACCCAGTACTTC.

This clonotype was seen ten or more times. V gene TRBV10-3 combines with J gene TRBJ2-5, with 8 bases that match TRBD1. V lost 7 bases, J lost 5 bases, and 9 bases stayed unmatched. The CDR3 consists of 14 residues. CDR1 and CDR2 from the germline V gene are ENHRY and SYGVKD. The CDR3 nucleotides are TGTGCCATCACCATGGACAGGGCAGGGGAGACCCAGTACTTC. Its protein product is CAITMDRAGETQYF.

This clonotype was recorded at least ten times. V usage is TRBV20-1 and J usage is TRBJ2-5; D perhaps matches TRBD1 (6 bases). This CDR3 has 15 amino acids. The V gene's germline CDR1 is DFQATT and CDR2 SNEGSKA (reference sequence). The V gene lost 5 bases and the J gene lost 4 bases, with 20 bases spanning the gap. The CDR3 DNA sequence: TGCAGTGCTTCGCGAACGCCGACAGGCCTAGAGACCCAGTACTTC. Encoded protein: CSASRTPTGLETQYF.

The V call is TRBV10-3, the J call TRBJ2-5; 13 bases fit TRBD2. In germline, CDR1 is ENHRY, CDR2 SYGVKD. The CDR3 totals 16 residues. V shed 3 bases, J shed 4 bases, and the junction held 5 bases outside the gene matches. CDR3 sequence (DNA): TGTGCCATCAGTGATGTGGGACTAGCGGGAAGAGAGACCCAGTACTTC. Residues: CAISDVGLAGRETQYF.

As for this clonotype: A read error likely explains this, since a far larger clone differs by one base. The rearrangement uses TRBV7-9 and TRBJ1-4; D gene uncertain. CDR3 length: 14 residues. Germline CDR1 SEHNR, CDR2 FQNEAQ (reference sequence). DNA for the CDR3: TGTGCCAGCAGCCTTCGGGCAACTAATGAAAAACTGTCTTTT. This encodes CASSLRATNEKLSF. Full variable domain (remainder filled in from reference TRBV7-9 and TRBJ1-4): DTGVSQNPRHKITKRGQNVTFRCDPISEHNRLYWYRQTLGQGPEFLTYFQNEAQLEKSRLLSDRFSAERPKGSFSTLEIQRTEQGDSAMYLCASSLRATNEKLSFGSGTQLSVL.

The J gene is TRBJ2-7, the V gene TRBV5-1, with D hard to call. This CDR3 is 12 amino acids long. CDR1 SGHRS and CDR2 YFSETQ come from the germline V gene. Between the trimmed V and J ends, which lost 3 bases and 3 bases, there was a span of 7 bases. The CDR3 nucleotides read TGCGCCAGCAGCTCTGGACGCTACGAGCAGTACTTC. This encodes CASSSGRYEQYF.

This clonotype showed up many times. The chain recombines TRBV7-9 with TRBJ1-1; a possible D gene is TRBD1 (5 bases). This CDR3 spans 12 amino acids. The germline CDR1 and CDR2 sequences are SEHNR and FQNEAQ (reference sequence). V was shortened by 3 bases and J by 11 bases, with 13 bases between the two germline ends. CDR3 loop: CASSLMGGEAFF. The CDR3 nucleotides are TGTGCCAGCAGCTTGATGGGGGGTGAGGCTTTCTTT. Using reference TRBV7-9 and TRBJ1-1 for the parts outside the CDR3, the full variable domain is DTGVSQNPRHKITKRGQNVTFRCDPISEHNRLYWYRQTLGQGPEFLTYFQNEAQLEKSRLLSDRFSAERPKGSFSTLEIQRTEQGDSAMYLCASSLMGGEAFFGQGTRLTVV.

This clonotype occurred many times. The chain employs TRBV29-1 and TRBJ2-5; D is unclear. V was shortened by 3 bases and J by 7 bases, with 12 bases between the two germline ends. The CDR3 is 12 residues long. From germline, CDR1 is SQVTM and CDR2 ANQGSEA. The CDR3 region has the DNA TGCAGCGTTGATCCCGGTGGCGGGACCCAGTACTTC. Protein sequence: CSVDPGGGTQYF.

This clonotype has a count of ten or more. The rearrangement uses TRBV7-9 and TRBJ2-1, with D tentatively TRBD1 (6 bases). The CDR3 spans 16 residues. The V and J ends lost 11 bases and 2 bases respectively, with 22 bases between them. Germline V gene data show CDR1 as SEHNR and CDR2 as FQNEAQ (reference sequence). The CDR3 loop is CASSFRGKPPYNEQFF. DNA for the CDR3: TGTGCCTCTTCTTTTAGGGGGAAGCCACCCTACAATGAGCAGTTCTTC.

This clonotype was observed many times. The chain is built from TRBV6-5 and TRBJ2-3, with D possibly being TRBD2 (7 bases). Germline CDR1 is MNHEY and CDR2 is SVGAGI. Trimming cost V 9 bases and J 6 bases, with 19 bases left between them. The CDR3 covers 14 residues. CDR3 residues: CASSNVGGPDTQYF. For the CDR3, the DNA is TGTGCCAGTTCGAACGTGGGGGGGCCCGATACGCAGTATTTT.

The sample holds many counts of this clonotype. The J gene is TRBJ2-7, the V gene TRBV10-3, with 8 bases that match TRBD2. In germline, CDR1 is ENHRY, CDR2 SYGVKD. The trim removed 5 bases at V and 0 bases at J, leaving 6 bases unmatched. The length of the CDR3 is 15 residues. CDR3 amino acids: CAISSSGSSSYEQYF. The CDR3 nucleotides read TGTGCCATCAGTTCCAGCGGGAGTAGCTCCTACGAGCAGTACTTC.